The following is a TCR beta chain sequence with its context. Its antigen remains unknown. In the PCR, 60 Vbeta and 13 Jbeta primers were used. Measured with immunoSEQ multiplex PCR; TCRdb has only the in-frame clones, and not every one. The table lists around 140,000 clones, 80% of them singletons. This entry is derived from a study of cytomegalovirus exposure and HLA in healthy donors. Study-level points and caveats: The study put 150 to 200 TCR beta chains on its list as cytomegalovirus-associated. TCR beta V- and J-gene trimming was later associated with a missense DCLRE1C variant.

V dropped 2 bases and J dropped 4; count of bases not matched to a gene: 13. Germline values: CDR1 SGHRS, CDR2 YFSETQ. The CDR3 is made up of 17 amino acids. The chain links TRBV5-1 to TRBJ1-1; TRBD1 agrees at 8 bases. The sample consisted of PBMCs. The sequence came from a man between 35 and 55 years old in good health and CMV-seronegative. The CDR3 here is CASSFKPGQGDRTEAFF. The CDR3 nucleotides are TGCGCCAGCAGCTTTAAGCCCGGACAGGGAGATCGCACTGAAGCTTTCTTT.